This TCR beta chain emerged from a study of T-cell reconstitution after alpha-beta-depleted transplantation in children. The CDR3 sequence is 15 residues long. Germline values: CDR1 MNHEY, CDR2 SMNVEV (reference sequence). Unique molecular identifiers featured in how the TCRbeta library was prepared. TCRdb re-called the PCR reads through MiXCR, storing one row per CDR3 protein. The sample shows about 310,000 distinct CDR3 sequences, around 25% of them seen only once. Regarding this clonotype: Its antigen is still unknown. At one of its ends the junction is not consistent with the germline gene, which may arise from a read error.

Notes on the study in general: The main origin of T-cell counts and diversity one year after transplant was newly produced T cells. The study reportedly traced alpha-beta T cells about two months after transplant to several hundred expanded graft clones.

Sequenced here: PBMCs, mostly from graft donor cells, sampled 180 days after TCRalphabeta/CD19-depleted stem cell transplant. The rearrangement joins TRBV27 to TRBJ2-7; 9 bases fit TRBD1. This sequence was found in a male patient between 10 and 17 years old who had a stem cell transplant for acute lymphoblastic leukemia, so the T cells may come from the graft donor. The CDR3 coding sequence is TGTGACAGCAGTCTATCCGGACAGGGGTCCTACGAGCAGTACTTC. This gives the protein CDSSLSGQGSYEQYF.